This passage covers 9 T cell receptor beta chains from one sample sequenced in a study of blood T cell repertoires in COVID-19. Profiled with immunoSEQ multiplex PCR; TCRdb holds only in-frame clones, not every one. The sample includes 300,000 to 400,000 clones, approximately 90% of them seen just once. The sequenced material came from PBMCs or T cells enriched from blood (not recorded which). These receptors came from a woman between 18 and 29 years old who had recovered from COVID-19.

V and J are TRBV30 and TRBJ1-6; a possible D gene is TRBD1 (5 bases). This CDR3 contains 13 residues. V shed 3 bases and J shed 8 bases, with 11 bases lying between them. Germline values: CDR1 GTSNPN, CDR2 SVGIG (reference sequence). The CDR3 sequence is CAWSPWGDSPLHF. CDR3 DNA: TGTGCCTGGAGCCCATGGGGGGATTCACCCCTCCACTTT. Full variable domain (rest looked up from reference TRBV30 and TRBJ1-6): SQTIHQWPATLVQPVGSPLSLECTVEGTSNPNLYWYRQAAGRGLQLLFYSVGIGQISSEVPQNLSASRPQDRQFILSSKKLLLSDSGFYLCAWSPWGDSPLHFGNGTRLTVT.

This sequence joins TRBV30 and TRBJ2-7; 9 positions agree with TRBD1. The CDR3 totals 12 residues. The ends lost 2 bases at V and 7 bases at J; junction bases unmatched: 3. In germline, CDR1 is GTSNPN, CDR2 SVGIG (reference sequence). CDR3 protein: CAWSRQGGEQYF. The CDR3 region has the DNA TGTGCCTGGAGTAGACAGGGGGGGGAGCAGTACTTC.

V gene TRBV3-1 (or the pseudogene TRBV3-2) combines with J gene TRBJ2-7; 9 bases fit TRBD1. The junction had 6 bases not matched to a gene; V was cut back by 3 bases and J by 3 bases. Germline assignment: CDR1 LGHDT and CDR2 YNNKEL (reference sequence). CDR3 length equals 15 residues. The CDR3 loop reads CASSHRLGQGYEQYF. The CDR3 DNA reads TGTGCCAGCAGCCACCGTTTGGGACAGGGCTACGAGCAGTACTTC.

The CDR3 DNA reads TGTGCCAGCAGTCCAGCGGGGGGGCCATGGGATACGCAGTATTTT. Translated, it gives CASSPAGGPWDTQYF. The V gene is TRBV6-2 or TRBV6-3, the J gene TRBJ2-3, with 10 nucleotides matching TRBD2. CDR1 is MNHEY and CDR2 is SVGEGT in the germline V gene. The CDR3 is made up of 15 amino acids. V was pared by 5 bases and J by 6 bases, with 8 bases of the junction left unmatched.

J is TRBJ1-6 and V is TRBV3-1 (or the pseudogene TRBV3-2); D is perhaps TRBD1 (5 bases). This CDR3 is 15 amino acids long. Trimming shortened V by 1 base and J by 2 bases, and 6 bases separated the two germline ends. Germline V gene sequence: CDR1 LGHDT, CDR2 YNNKEL (reference sequence). CDR3 residues: CASSQGQTYNSPLHF. The CDR3 DNA reads TGTGCCAGCAGCCAAGGACAGACCTATAATTCACCCCTCCACTTT.

The rearrangement uses TRBV2 and TRBJ2-7; TRBD2 might be the D (6 bases). V lost 3 bases and J 2 bases, leaving 23 bases between the germline ends. The length of the CDR3 is 18 residues. Looked up from germline, CDR1 is SNHLY and CDR2 is FYNNEI. The CDR3 loop reads CASSEGGLDHRRTYEQYF. The CDR3 DNA reads as TGTGCCAGCAGTGAGGGGGGTCTTGACCACCGCCGAACCTACGAGCAGTACTTC.

The rearrangement joins TRBV28 to TRBJ1-1, with 10 bases aligning to TRBD1. Per germline, CDR1 MDHEN and CDR2 SYDVKM. The CDR3 covers 16 residues. The trim removed 4 bases at V and 8 bases at J, leaving 13 bases unmatched. The CDR3 DNA sequence: TGTGCCAGCAGTTATGCATCCGGGACAGGGGTCCCCGAAGCTTTCTTT. This codes for CASSYASGTGVPEAFF.

This chain joins TRBV11-2 and TRBJ1-1; D unresolved. Between the trimmed V and J ends, which lost 5 bases and 5 bases, there was a span of 15 bases. This CDR3 spans 14 amino acids. CDR1 SGHAT and CDR2 FQNNGV come from the germline V gene. The CDR3: CASSPWRVGTEAFF. The CDR3 region has the DNA TGTGCCAGCAGCCCTTGGAGGGTAGGGACTGAAGCTTTCTTT.

The J gene is TRBJ2-1, the V gene TRBV6-6; 8 nucleotides line up with TRBD2. The CDR3 loop spans 14 amino acids. Per germline, CDR1 MNHNY and CDR2 SVGAGI (reference sequence). V was pared by 6 bases and J by 8 bases, with 9 bases of the junction left unmatched. Here the CDR3 reads CASRDGGAFDEQFF. The CDR3 nucleotides read TGTGCCAGCAGGGACGGGGGGGCCTTTGATGAGCAGTTCTTC.